Listed here are 16 T cell receptor beta chains from one sample, sequenced in a study of T cell responses to AZD1222 COVID-19 vaccine. Here immunoSEQ multiplex PCR was the method, and the copy in TCRdb shows in-frame clones only, minus some. This table holds 170,000 or so clones, about nine tenths found once. The input for sequencing was peripheral blood, taken on day 0 of AZD1222 vaccination. The receptors come from an adult in good health.

This chain uses TRBV27 with TRBJ1-1; D is perhaps TRBD1 (6 bases). The germline CDR1 and CDR2 sequences are MNHEY and SMNVEV (reference sequence). The germline V and J ends were trimmed by 2 bases and 1 base, with 11 bases remaining between them. The CDR3 length is 15 residues. The CDR3 sequence: CASSLRPRGNTEAFF. The CDR3 coding sequence is TGTGCCAGCAGTTTAAGGCCCAGGGGGAACACTGAAGCTTTCTTT.

This clone came up once. This chain joins TRBV19 and TRBJ1-1, with 9 bases that match TRBD1. The CDR3 contains 14 residues. Unmatched junction bases numbered 10, after V lost 9 bases and J lost 5 bases. Germline V CDR1 and CDR2: LNHDA, SQIVND (reference sequence). The CDR3 loop is CASITGGARTEAFF. CDR3 in DNA: TGTGCCAGCATCACAGGGGGCGCGAGGACTGAAGCTTTCTTT.

The chain is built from TRBV5-4 and TRBJ2-6; perhaps TRBD2 as D (5 bases). CDR1 is SGHNT and CDR2 is YYREEE in the germline V gene (reference sequence). The CDR3 covers 16 residues. Trimming removed 4 bases from V and 4 bases from J, with 15 bases in between. CDR3 sequence reads: CASSAGAGYGANVLTF. CDR3 DNA sequence: TGTGCCAGCAGCGCCGGCGCGGGCTACGGGGCCAACGTCCTGACTTTC.

This chain connects TRBV19 to TRBJ1-2; TRBD1 aligns across 7 bases. CDR3 length: 15 residues. Germline V gene lookup returns CDR1 LNHDA and CDR2 SQIVND (reference sequence). V shed 7 bases and J 6 bases; nucleotides not matched to a gene: 14. CDR3 coding DNA: TGTGCCAGTACTTCCCCGGGACAGCGGCCGGATGGCTACACCTTC. The encoded protein is CASTSPGQRPDGYTF.

This chain joins TRBV30 and TRBJ1-1; TRBD1 matches 7 bases. This CDR3 region has 20 residues. The ends lost 0 bases at V and 0 bases at J; junction bases unmatched: 19. Germline CDR1 is GTSNPN and CDR2 is SVGIG (reference sequence). CDR3 nucleotides: TGTGCCTGGAGTGTAGCGGACTATGGGGGGACAGAACTTATGAACACTGAAGCTTTCTTT. Its protein is CAWSVADYGGTELMNTEAFF.

V usage is TRBV7-2 and J usage is TRBJ2-1; no definite D call. Germline lookup yields CDR1 SGHTA and CDR2 FQGNSA. The CDR3 has 15 residues. With 1 base removed from V and 6 bases from J, the gap between germline ends came to 13 bases. In nucleotides, the CDR3 is TGTGCCAGCAGCTTAGGGCCCGCCGAGCGCAATGAGCAGTTCTTC. It specifies CASSLGPAERNEQFF.

V usage is TRBV11-2 and J usage is TRBJ2-3; D gene ambiguous. This CDR3 is built from 14 residues. Germline CDR1 is SGHAT and CDR2 is FQNNGV. V was shortened by 1 base and J by 5 bases, with 10 bases between the two germline ends. The CDR3 DNA is TGTGCCAGCAGCTTAGCCTTACAGCGAGATACGCAGTATTTT. Its translation is CASSLALQRDTQYF. Together with reference TRBV11-2 and TRBJ2-3, the CDR3 gives the full variable domain: EAGVAQSPRYKIIEKRQSVAFWCNPISGHATLYWYQQILGQGPKLLIQFQNNGVVDDSQLPKDRFSAERLKGVDSTLKIQPAKLEDSAVYLCASSLALQRDTQYFGPGTRLTVL.

The V call is TRBV19, the J call TRBJ1-2; 9 nucleotides line up with TRBD1. Trimming took 6 bases from V and 2 from J; bases not matched to a gene: 7. Germline loops: CDR1 LNHDA, CDR2 SQIVND (reference sequence). The CDR3 extends over 15 amino acids. In DNA, the CDR3 is TGTGCCAGTAGAAAACAGGGGGCGACGAACTATGGCTACACCTTC. As protein: CASRKQGATNYGYTF.

With regard to this clone: Other DNA sequences within the sample encode an identical CDR3. The CDR3 sequence: CASSSGQGAYGYTF. The DNA for the CDR3 is TGCGCCAGCAGCTCGGGACAGGGGGCTTATGGCTACACCTTC. The V call is TRBV5-1, the J call TRBJ1-2; 12 nucleotides agree with TRBD1. The CDR3 runs to 14 residues. V lost 3 bases, J lost 5 bases, and 2 bases stayed unmatched. The germline CDR1 and CDR2 sequences are SGHRS and YFSETQ.

The V and J genes are TRBV4-3 and TRBJ2-1; 10 bases line up with TRBD2. CDR1 is LGHNA and CDR2 is YSLEER in the germline V gene. There are 16 residues in the CDR3. The junction had 6 bases not matched to a gene; V was cut back by 0 bases and J by 7 bases. The CDR3 DNA is TGCGCCAGCAGCCAAGATAGACAACTAGCGGGGAATGAGCAGTTCTTC. The encoded protein is CASSQDRQLAGNEQFF.

V gene TRBV19 combines with J gene TRBJ1-1; the match to TRBD1 covers 8 bases. This CDR3 contains 15 residues. The V gene's germline CDR1 is LNHDA and CDR2 SQIVND (reference sequence). Trimming at V came to 3 bases and at J to 5 bases, leaving 8 bases not matched to a gene. The CDR3 protein is CASSIQPGGATEAFF. CDR3 DNA sequence: TGTGCCAGTAGTATCCAACCAGGGGGCGCAACTGAAGCTTTCTTT.

The chain uses TRBV11-2 and TRBJ2-1, with a possible D match to TRBD2 (6 bases). The CDR3 extends over 11 amino acids. V was clipped by 3 bases and J by 12 bases, with 9 bases between them. Germline lookup yields CDR1 SGHAT and CDR2 FQNNGV. The CDR3 region has the DNA TGTGCCAGCAGCTTGGGGGGTGGGCAGTTCTTC. Its protein product is CASSLGGGQFF.

The chain uses TRBV11-2 and TRBJ1-2, with D possibly matching TRBD1 (5 bases). V gave up 5 bases and J gave up 5 bases, with 21 bases separating them. Germline-derived CDR1 and CDR2 are SGHAT and FQNNGV. CDR3 length: 16 residues. CDR3 residues: CASSHPRGRGGYGYTF. The DNA of the CDR3 is TGTGCCAGCAGCCATCCTCGGGGACGGGGAGGATATGGCTACACCTTC. Drawing the rest from reference TRBV11-2 and TRBJ1-2, the complete variable domain is EAGVAQSPRYKIIEKRQSVAFWCNPISGHATLYWYQQILGQGPKLLIQFQNNGVVDDSQLPKDRFSAERLKGVDSTLKIQPAKLEDSAVYLCASSHPRGRGGYGYTFGSGTRLTVV.

The chain is built from TRBV2 and TRBJ2-6, with D possibly TRBD1 on 6 matching bases. With 6 bases removed from V and 2 bases from J, the gap between germline ends came to 11 bases. Germline values: CDR1 SNHLY, CDR2 FYNNEI. There are 15 residues in the CDR3. CDR3 bases: TGTGCCAGCAGCCACACAGGGACTGGGGCCAACGTCCTGACTTTC. Amino acid sequence: CASSHTGTGANVLTF.

Only a few counts were recorded for this clone. The chain is built from TRBV28 and TRBJ1-6; D gene unclear. The CDR3 runs 16 residues. The germline gives CDR1 MDHEN, CDR2 SYDVKM. The germline V and J ends were trimmed by 5 bases and 6 bases, with 17 bases remaining between them. The CDR3 nucleotides read TGTGCCAGCAGTCGACTATTGCGGGCTAGTAATTCACCCCTCCACTTT. Translated, it gives CASSRLLRASNSPLHF.

The chain employs TRBV27 and TRBJ2-7, with a weak D call TRBD1 (6 bases). The germline V gene has CDR1 MNHEY and CDR2 SMNVEV (reference sequence). This CDR3 comprises 15 residues. Deletions cut 0 bases from V and 0 bases from J, with 9 bases between. This CDR3 is CASSLSIRGSYEQYF. The DNA of the CDR3 is TGTGCCAGCAGTTTATCGATCAGGGGCTCCTACGAGCAGTACTTC.